This TCR beta chain was observed in a study of blood T cells in healthy people across ages. General study results and limits: Compared with aged donors, long-lived donors showed fewer expanded clones, suggesting selection. Strong correlation was found linking TCR beta diversity to naive T cell percentage.

With regard to this clonotype: The antigen is undetermined. A single base separates this from a much larger clone, so it may be a read error.

The CDR3 has 16 amino acids. Drawn from each donor were ten milliliters of peripheral blood. A second PCR of roughly 7 to 11 cycles used a sample-barcoded 5' primer and a J-beta primer mix. The template-switch adaptor was a 5' adaptor with 12 random nucleotides. It tagged each cDNA molecule. TCRdb ran MiXCR on the 5' RACE reads and lists one entry per CDR3 protein. Of about 640,000 distinct CDR3 sequences listed, less than 35% are singletons. The rearrangement uses TRBV12-3 or TRBV12-4 and TRBJ2-7; D gene unclear. The DNA end lines up better with TRBJ2-4; the J call may be wrong. The clonotype was recovered from an elderly woman in good health. What was sequenced was blood. The CDR3 sequence: CASSAPGLLLENIQYF. CDR3 DNA: TGTGCCAGCAGTGCCCCGGGCCTCCTTTTAGAAAACATTCAGTACTTC.